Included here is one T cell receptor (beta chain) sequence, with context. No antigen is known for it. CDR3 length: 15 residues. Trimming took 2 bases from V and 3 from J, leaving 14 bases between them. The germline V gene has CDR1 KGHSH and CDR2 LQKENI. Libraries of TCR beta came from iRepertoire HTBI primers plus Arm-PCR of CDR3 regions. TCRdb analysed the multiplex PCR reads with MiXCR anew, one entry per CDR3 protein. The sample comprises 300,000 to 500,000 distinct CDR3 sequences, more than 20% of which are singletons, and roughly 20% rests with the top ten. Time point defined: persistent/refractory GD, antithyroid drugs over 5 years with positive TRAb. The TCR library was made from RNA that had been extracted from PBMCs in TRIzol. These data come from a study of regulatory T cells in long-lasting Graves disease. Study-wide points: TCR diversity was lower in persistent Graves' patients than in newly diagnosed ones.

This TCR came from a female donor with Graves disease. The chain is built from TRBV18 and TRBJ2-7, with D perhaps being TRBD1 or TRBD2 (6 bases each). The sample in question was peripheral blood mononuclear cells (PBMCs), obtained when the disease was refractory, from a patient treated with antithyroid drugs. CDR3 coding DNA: TGTGCCAGCTCACCATCGAGGGGGGCTTACTACGAGCAGTACTTC. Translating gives CASSPSRGAYYEQYF. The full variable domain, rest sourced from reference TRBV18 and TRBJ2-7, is NAGVMQNPRHLVRRRGQEARLRCSPMKGHSHVYWYRQLPEEGLKFMVYLQKENIIDESGMPKERFSAEFPKEGPSILRIQQVVRGDSAAYFCASSPSRGAYYEQYFGPGTRLTVT.